The rows below give T cell receptor beta chains drawn from one sample of a study of cytomegalovirus exposure and HLA in healthy donors. Using immunoSEQ multiplex PCR, the repertoire was profiled, and TCRdb retains in-frame clones only, with some absent. This table has some 60,000 clones, about 86% appearing once. The sequenced sample was PBMCs. These TCRs come from a man aged 35 to 55 in good health and CMV-seronegative. CDR3s include the opening cysteine and the closing phenylalanine or tryptophan. The D gene is left open where the match is weak. Only some rows state a clone size, as once, few, many or a class for expanded clones.

v_call	d_call	clone_size	j_call	cdr3_nt	cdr3_aa
TRBV7-8	TRBD1	NA	TRBJ2-1	TGTGCCAGCAGCTTAGGAAACAGGGGGTCTAACTTGTACAATGAGCAGTTCTTC	CASSLGNRGSNLYNEQFF
TRBV7-2	NA	NA	TRBJ2-2	TGTGCCAGCAGCGTCCAACAGGGGAACACCGGGGAGCTGTTTTTT	CASSVQQGNTGELFF
TRBV2	NA	NA	TRBJ2-1	TGTGCCAGCACACCCGGGTTCAATGAGCAGTTCTTC	CASTPGFNEQFF
TRBV12-2	NA	NA	TRBJ1-5	TGTGCAAGTCGCCTCAAGGCGCGGCAGAGAAATCAGCCCCAGCATTTT	CASRLKARQRNQPQHF
TRBV7-9	TRBD1	NA	TRBJ2-1	TGTGCCAGCAGCAGTTACCGGACAGGGGAGGGCAATGAGCAGTTCTTC	CASSSYRTGEGNEQFF
TRBV4-3	NA	once	TRBJ2-7	TGCGCCAGCAGCCAAGTGCGGGACAGAGAAAACCGGCAGTACTTC	CASSQVRDRENRQYF
TRBV5-1	TRBD1	NA	TRBJ2-1	TGCGCCAGCAGCTTGGGGACAGGGTCCCCTAGGGAGCAGTTCTTC	CASSLGTGSPREQFF
TRBV7-9	NA	NA	TRBJ2-2	TGTGCCAGCACCCCAACGGGGGAAAGTCGCACCGGGGAGCTGTTTTTT	CASTPTGESRTGELFF
TRBV4-1	NA	NA	TRBJ1-2	TGCGCCAGCAGCCAAGCGCAGGGAGGGGTCGGCTATGGCTACACCTTC	CASSQAQGGVGYGYTF
TRBV27	NA	NA	TRBJ1-2	TGTGCCAGCAGCAAACGACAGTTCAACTATGGCTACACCTTC	CASSKRQFNYGYTF
TRBV6-1	NA	once	TRBJ2-3	TGTGCCAGCAGTGAAGCCGCAGGGATCCGCACAGATACGCAGTATTTT	CASSEAAGIRTDTQYF
TRBV7-9	TRBD1	NA	TRBJ1-4	TGTGCCAGCAGCCGGGACAGTGAAAAACTGTTTTTT	CASSRDSEKLFF
TRBV19	TRBD1	NA	TRBJ1-4	TGTGCCAGTAGTACGACAGGGGGCGCGAATGAAAAACTGTTTTTT	CASSTTGGANEKLFF
TRBV18	TRBD1	NA	TRBJ1-3	TGTGCCAGCTCACCGAGTGGTCAGGGGGCTGGAAACACCATATATTTT	CASSPSGQGAGNTIYF
TRBV28	TRBD1	NA	TRBJ1-1	TGTGCCAGCAGTTGGAACAGGGGGAAGGACACTGAAGCTTTCTTT	CASSWNRGKDTEAFF
TRBV7-2	NA	NA	TRBJ2-1	TGTGCCAGCAAGGGGGTCCCCAGCTCCTACAATGAGCAGTTCTTC	CASKGVPSSYNEQFF
TRBV4-2	TRBD2	NA	TRBJ2-3	TGTGCCAGCGGAAGGCTAACTAGCGGGAGAGTCACAGATACGCAGTATTTT	CASGRLTSGRVTDTQYF
TRBV28	NA	NA	TRBJ1-6	TGTGCCAGCAGTTTCCAGGGGTCGGATAATTCACCCCTCCACTTT	CASSFQGSDNSPLHF
TRBV30	NA	once	TRBJ1-5	TGTGCCTGGAGTGATGGAGGGAATAGCAATCAGCCCCAGCATTTT	CAWSDGGNSNQPQHF
TRBV7-2	NA	NA	TRBJ1-5	TGTGCCAGCAGCTTAGGAGGTCCGGGGATTGGTAATCAGCCCCAGCATTTT	CASSLGGPGIGNQPQHF
TRBV5-1	TRBD1	few	TRBJ1-6	TGCGCCAGCAGCTCTAGACAGGGGGCAGGTTCACCCCTCCACTTT	CASSSRQGAGSPLHF
TRBV9	TRBD1	NA	TRBJ1-2	TGTGCCAGCAGCCCTGACAGGGGGCGCAGTGGCTACACCTTC	CASSPDRGRSGYTF
TRBV18	NA	NA	TRBJ2-1	TGTGCCAGCTCCAAAGAGAGGGTCCATGAGCAGTTCTTC	CASSKERVHEQFF
TRBV7-9	NA	NA	TRBJ1-1	TGTGCCAGCAGCCCGGGGGGGACTGAAGCTTTCTTT	CASSPGGTEAFF
TRBV28	NA	NA	TRBJ1-1	TGTGCCAGCAGACACAGGGTGTCCTTGGTGTTTTGGGCGAACACTGAAGCTTTCTTT	CASRHRVSLVFWANTEAFF
TRBV19	TRBD1	NA	TRBJ2-5	TGTGCCAGTCGCACCCGACAGGGATCGCAAGAGACCCAGTACTTC	CASRTRQGSQETQYF
TRBV2	TRBD1	NA	TRBJ1-3	TGTGCCAGCAGTGCGAAGCCTCCGGGACAGGGGTACACCATATATTTT	CASSAKPPGQGYTIYF
TRBV7-9	TRBD1	NA	TRBJ1-2	TGTGCCAGCAGCTTGCCCCAGCCGGGACAGGATACTTTC	CASSLPQPGQDTF
TRBV27	NA	NA	TRBJ1-2	TGTGCCAGCAGTTTAAGAAGGGGTGAACAGGGCTACACCTTC	CASSLRRGEQGYTF
TRBV7-9	TRBD1	NA	TRBJ1-1	TGTGCCAGCAGCACGACAGGGACGAACACTGAAGCTTTCTTT	CASSTTGTNTEAFF
TRBV11-2	TRBD1	NA	TRBJ1-5	TGTGCCAGCAGCTTAGCTGACAGGGCTAATCAGCCCCAGCATTTT	CASSLADRANQPQHF
TRBV2	TRBD2	NA	TRBJ2-3	TGTACCAGCAAGGCTAGCGGGGCAGATACGCAGTATTTT	CTSKASGADTQYF
TRBV5-1	NA	NA	TRBJ1-4	TGCGCCAGCAGCTTGGTATCAGGGTCTCGGGGGTTGGAACTGTTTTTT	CASSLVSGSRGLELFF
TRBV6-5	TRBD1	few	TRBJ2-1	TGTGCCAGCAGTCGGGGACAGGGCTACAATGAGCAGTTCTTC	CASSRGQGYNEQFF
TRBV2	TRBD1	NA	TRBJ1-2	TGTGCCAGCAGTCAGTTTCAGGGGGGCGCCTCCTATGGCTACACCTTC	CASSQFQGGASYGYTF
TRBV6-1	NA	NA	TRBJ1-2	TGTGCCAGCAGTTCCCCTAAAAGTCTGATAGGCTACACCTTC	CASSSPKSLIGYTF
TRBV5-4	TRBD2	NA	TRBJ2-7	TGTGCCAGCAGCTTGAGCGGGGGGGCTTACGAGCAGTACTTC	CASSLSGGAYEQYF
TRBV28	TRBD1	NA	TRBJ2-5	TGTGCCAGCAGTCGAGGGACAGGGAGAGAGACCCAGTACTTC	CASSRGTGRETQYF
TRBV6-1	NA	NA	TRBJ1-2	TGTGCCAGCAGTGTGGCAGGGATCGTCGGCTATGGCTACACCTTC	CASSVAGIVGYGYTF